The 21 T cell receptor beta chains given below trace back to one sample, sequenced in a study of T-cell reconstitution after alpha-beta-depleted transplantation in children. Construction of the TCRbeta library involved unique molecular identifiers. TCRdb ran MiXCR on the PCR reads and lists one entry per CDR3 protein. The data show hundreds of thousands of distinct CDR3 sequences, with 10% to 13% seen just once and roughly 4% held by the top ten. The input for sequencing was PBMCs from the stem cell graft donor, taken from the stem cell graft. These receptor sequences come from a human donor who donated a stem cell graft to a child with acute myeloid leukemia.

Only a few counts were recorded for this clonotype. As DNA, the CDR3 is TGTGCCAGCAGCAGGGGAGCGTCCTACGAGCAGTACTTC. It yields the protein CASSRGASYEQYF. The chain has TRBV7-2 and TRBJ2-7; D possibly matches TRBD1 or TRBD2 (5 bases each). Trimming pared 5 bases from V and 1 base from J, leaving 9 bases between. The CDR3 contains 13 residues. Looked up from germline, CDR1 is SGHTA and CDR2 is FQGNSA.

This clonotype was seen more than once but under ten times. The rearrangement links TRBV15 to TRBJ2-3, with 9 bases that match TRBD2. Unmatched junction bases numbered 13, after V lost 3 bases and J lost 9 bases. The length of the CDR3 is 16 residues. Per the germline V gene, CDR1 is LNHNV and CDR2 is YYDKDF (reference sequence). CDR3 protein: CATSSVAGVGKRTQYF. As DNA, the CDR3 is TGTGCCACCAGCAGTGTAGCGGGAGTGGGCAAGAGGACGCAGTATTTT.

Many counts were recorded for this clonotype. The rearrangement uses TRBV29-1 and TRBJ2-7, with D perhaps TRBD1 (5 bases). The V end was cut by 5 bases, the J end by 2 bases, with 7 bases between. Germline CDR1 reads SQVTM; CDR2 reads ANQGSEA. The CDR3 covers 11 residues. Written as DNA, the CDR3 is TGCAGCGTTACCAGGGCCTACGAGCAGTACTTC. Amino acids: CSVTRAYEQYF.

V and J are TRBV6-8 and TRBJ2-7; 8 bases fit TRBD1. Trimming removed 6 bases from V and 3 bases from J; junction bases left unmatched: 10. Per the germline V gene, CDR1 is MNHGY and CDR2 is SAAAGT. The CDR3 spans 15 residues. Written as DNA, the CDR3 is TGTGCCAGCAGACGACCCGGGACAGGTATCTACGAGCAGTACTTC. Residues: CASRRPGTGIYEQYF.

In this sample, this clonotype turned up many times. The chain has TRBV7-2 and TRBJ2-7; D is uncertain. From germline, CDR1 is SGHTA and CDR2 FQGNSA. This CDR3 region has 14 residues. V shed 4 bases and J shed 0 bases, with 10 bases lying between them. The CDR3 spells CASSSRSGSYEQYF. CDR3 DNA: TGTGCCAGCAGCTCCCGTTCGGGCTCCTACGAGCAGTACTTC.

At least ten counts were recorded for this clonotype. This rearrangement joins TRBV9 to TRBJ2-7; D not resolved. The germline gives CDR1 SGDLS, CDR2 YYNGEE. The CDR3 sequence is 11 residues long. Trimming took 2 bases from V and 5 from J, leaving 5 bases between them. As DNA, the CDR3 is TGTGCCAGCAGCGTTCAGGACGAGCAGTACTTC. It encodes CASSVQDEQYF.

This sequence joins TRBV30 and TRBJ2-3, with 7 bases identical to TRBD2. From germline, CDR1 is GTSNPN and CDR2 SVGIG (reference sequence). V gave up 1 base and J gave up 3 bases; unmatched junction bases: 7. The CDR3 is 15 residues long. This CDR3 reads CAWSELAGYTDTQYF. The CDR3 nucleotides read TGTGCCTGGAGTGAGTTAGCGGGTTATACAGATACGCAGTATTTT.

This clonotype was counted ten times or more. CDR3: CASSNSLDRGGKETQYF. The CDR3 DNA sequence: TGTGCCAGCAGCAATTCCCTCGACAGGGGAGGGAAAGAGACCCAGTACTTC. V is TRBV9 and J is TRBJ2-5, with D perhaps matching TRBD1 (8 bases). Germline loops: CDR1 SGDLS, CDR2 YYNGEE. Trimming cost V 4 bases and J 3 bases, with 22 bases left between them. The CDR3 consists of 17 residues.

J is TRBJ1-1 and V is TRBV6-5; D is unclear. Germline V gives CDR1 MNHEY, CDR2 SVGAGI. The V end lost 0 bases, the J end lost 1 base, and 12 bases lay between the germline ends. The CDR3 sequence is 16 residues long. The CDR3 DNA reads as TGTGCCAGCAGTTACTCGATTGGGCTCAAGAACACTGAAGCTTTCTTT. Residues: CASSYSIGLKNTEAFF.

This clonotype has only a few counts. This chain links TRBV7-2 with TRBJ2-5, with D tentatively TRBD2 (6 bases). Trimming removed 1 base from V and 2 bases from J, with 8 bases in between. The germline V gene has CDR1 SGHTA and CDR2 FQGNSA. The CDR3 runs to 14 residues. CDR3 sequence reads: CASSLGREQETQYF. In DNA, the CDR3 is TGTGCCAGCAGCTTAGGGCGGGAACAAGAGACCCAGTACTTC.

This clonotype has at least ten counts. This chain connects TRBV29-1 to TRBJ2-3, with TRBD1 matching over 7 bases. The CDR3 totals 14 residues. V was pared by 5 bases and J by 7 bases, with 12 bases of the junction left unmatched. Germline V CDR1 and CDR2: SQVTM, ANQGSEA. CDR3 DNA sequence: TGCAGCGTTATACCGGGACAGCTCGGAAATACGCAGTATTTT. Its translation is CSVIPGQLGNTQYF.

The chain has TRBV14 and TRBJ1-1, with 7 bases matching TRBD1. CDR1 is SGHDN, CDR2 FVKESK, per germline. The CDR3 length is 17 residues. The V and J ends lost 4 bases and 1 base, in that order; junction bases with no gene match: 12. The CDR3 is CASSPSVRGGKNTEAFF. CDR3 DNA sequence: TGTGCCAGCAGCCCATCAGTCAGGGGGGGGAAGAACACTGAAGCTTTCTTT.

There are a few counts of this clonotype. CDR3 protein: CASCSWTSGTRSYNEQFF. The DNA of the CDR3 is TGTGCCAGCTGTTCGTGGACTAGCGGGACCCGCTCCTACAATGAGCAGTTCTTC. The chain links TRBV3-1 to TRBJ2-1; 12 positions match TRBD2. With V trimmed by 8 bases and J by 0 bases, 11 bases remained unmatched. Germline V gene lookup returns CDR1 LGHDT and CDR2 YNNKEL (reference sequence). The CDR3 consists of 18 residues.

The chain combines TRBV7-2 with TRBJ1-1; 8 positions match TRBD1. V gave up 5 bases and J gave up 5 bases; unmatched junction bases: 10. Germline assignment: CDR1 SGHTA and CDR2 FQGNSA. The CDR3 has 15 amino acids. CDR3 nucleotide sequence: TGTGCCAGCAGCCTGTGGACAGGGATTGGGACTGAAGCTTTCTTT. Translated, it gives CASSLWTGIGTEAFF.

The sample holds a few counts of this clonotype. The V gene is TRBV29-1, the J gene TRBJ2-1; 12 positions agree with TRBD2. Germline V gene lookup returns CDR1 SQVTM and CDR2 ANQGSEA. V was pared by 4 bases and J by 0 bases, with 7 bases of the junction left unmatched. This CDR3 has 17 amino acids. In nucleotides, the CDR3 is TGCAGCGTTGTGACTAGCGGGAGACTAAGCTCCTACAATGAGCAGTTCTTC. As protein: CSVVTSGRLSSYNEQFF.

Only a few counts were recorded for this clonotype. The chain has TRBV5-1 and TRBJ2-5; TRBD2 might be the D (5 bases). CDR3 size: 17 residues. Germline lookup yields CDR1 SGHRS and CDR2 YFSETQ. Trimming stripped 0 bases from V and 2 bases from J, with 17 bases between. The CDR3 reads CASSLAGYGNTQETQYF. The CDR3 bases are TGCGCCAGCAGCTTGGCCGGGTACGGGAACACGCAAGAGACCCAGTACTTC.

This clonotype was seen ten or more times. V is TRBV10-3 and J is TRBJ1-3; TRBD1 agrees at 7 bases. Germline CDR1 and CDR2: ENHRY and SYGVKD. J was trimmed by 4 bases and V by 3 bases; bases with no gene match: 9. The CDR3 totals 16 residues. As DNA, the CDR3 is TGTGCCATCAGTGATCCAACAGGGGCTTCAGGAAACACCATATATTTT. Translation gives CAISDPTGASGNTIYF.

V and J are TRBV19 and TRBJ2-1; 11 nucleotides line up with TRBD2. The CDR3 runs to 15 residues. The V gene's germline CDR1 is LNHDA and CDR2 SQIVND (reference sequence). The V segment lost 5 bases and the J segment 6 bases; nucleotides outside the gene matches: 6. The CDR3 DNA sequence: TGTGCCAGTAGTGTGCTAGCGGGAGGCTCCAATGAGCAGTTCTTC. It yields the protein CASSVLAGGSNEQFF.

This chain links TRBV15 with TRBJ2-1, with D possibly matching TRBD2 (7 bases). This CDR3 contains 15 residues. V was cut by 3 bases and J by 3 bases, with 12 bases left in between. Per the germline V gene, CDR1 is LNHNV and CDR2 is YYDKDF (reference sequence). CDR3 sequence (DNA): TGTGCCACCAGCAGGGGAGGGGGTGACTACAATGAGCAGTTCTTC. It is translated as CATSRGGGDYNEQFF.

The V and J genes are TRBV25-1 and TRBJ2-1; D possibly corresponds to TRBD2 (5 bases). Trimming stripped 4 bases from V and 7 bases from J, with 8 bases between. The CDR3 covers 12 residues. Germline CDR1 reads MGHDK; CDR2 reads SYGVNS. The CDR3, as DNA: TGTGCCAGCAGTGCGAGGGTTAATGAGCAGTTCTTC. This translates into CASSARVNEQFF. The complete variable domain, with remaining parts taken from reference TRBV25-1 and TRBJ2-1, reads EADIYQTPRYLVIGTGKKITLECSQTMGHDKMYWYQQDPGMELHLIHYSYGVNSTEKGDLSSESTVSRIRTEHFPLTLESARPSHTSQYLCASSARVNEQFFGPGTRLTVL.

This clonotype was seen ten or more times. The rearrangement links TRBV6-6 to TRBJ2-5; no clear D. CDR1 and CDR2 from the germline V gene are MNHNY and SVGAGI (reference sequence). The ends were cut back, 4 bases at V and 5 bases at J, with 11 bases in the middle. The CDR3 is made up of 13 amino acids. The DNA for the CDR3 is TGTGCCAGCAGTTGGGTGGGCCCCGAGACCCAGTACTTC. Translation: CASSWVGPETQYF.